The 8 T cell receptor beta chains in this list originate from one sample, sequenced in a study of PD-1 blockade in mismatch repair-deficient tumors. Using immunoSEQ multiplex PCR, the repertoire was profiled, and TCRdb retains in-frame clones only, with some absent. There are about 51,000 clones in the sample; approximately 81% occur only once, and roughly 8.8% lies in the top ten. This specimen was peripheral blood, taken about 20 weeks after starting pembrolizumab. These receptors were taken from an adult with mismatch repair-deficient cancer.

The chain has TRBV2 and TRBJ1-1; 9 bases line up with TRBD1. Trimming cost V 3 bases and J 3 bases; bases outside gene matches: 5. The CDR3 covers 15 residues. Germline values: CDR1 SNHLY, CDR2 FYNNEI. The CDR3 loop is CASSDGTGTHTEAFF. In nucleotides, the CDR3 is TGTGCCAGCAGTGATGGGACAGGGACTCACACTGAAGCTTTCTTT.

The chain joins TRBV5-6 to TRBJ1-5; a possible D gene is TRBD1 (6 bases). The CDR3 runs 16 residues. CDR1 SGHDT and CDR2 YYEEEE come from the germline V gene. The V end lost 0 bases, the J end lost 0 bases, and 10 bases lay between the germline ends. The CDR3 is CASSLGRGTSNQPQHF. The DNA of the CDR3 is TGTGCCAGCAGCTTGGGCAGGGGTACTAGCAATCAGCCCCAGCATTTT.

This clone was counted only a few times. This rearrangement joins TRBV18 to TRBJ1-4; D gene uncertain. Germline CDR1 reads KGHSH; CDR2 reads LQKENI. Trimming removed 1 base from V and 3 bases from J, with 9 bases in between. This CDR3 has 15 residues. Here the CDR3 reads CASSPLSQPNEKLFF. CDR3 nucleotide sequence: TGTGCCAGCTCACCACTTAGCCAGCCTAATGAAAAACTGTTTTTT.

This chain connects TRBV7-2 to TRBJ2-5; D call uncertain. The CDR3 runs 12 residues. The germline V and J ends were trimmed by 4 bases and 7 bases, with 10 bases remaining between them. Germline CDR1 reads SGHTA; CDR2 reads FQGNSA. The CDR3 spells CASSSPPGTQYF. The CDR3 DNA reads as TGTGCCAGCAGCTCCCCCCCCGGGACCCAGTACTTC.

As for this clone: One end of the junction is discordant with germline, which a read error may explain. J is TRBJ2-1 and V is TRBV7-7; no reliable D call. CDR3 length equals 15 residues. The germline V gene has CDR1 SSHAT and CDR2 FNYEAQ (reference sequence). The CDR3 nucleotides read TGTGCTAGCAGCCCCCCTGGAGCCTCCTACAATGAGCAGTTCTTC. Translating gives CASSPPGASYNEQFF.

This clone was detected only a few times. The chain employs TRBV7-3 and TRBJ1-4; D is unclear. There are 14 residues in the CDR3. The V and J ends lost 5 bases and 2 bases respectively, with 9 bases between them. The germline CDR1 and CDR2 sequences are SGHTA and FQGTGA. Here the CDR3 reads CASSPTRTNEKLFF. CDR3 coding DNA: TGTGCCAGCAGCCCCACGCGGACTAATGAAAAACTGTTTTTT.

The chain has TRBV4-1 and TRBJ2-7; 8 bases match TRBD1. CDR1 and CDR2 from the germline V gene are MGHRA and YSYEKL. The CDR3 loop spans 17 amino acids. Trimming at V came to 0 bases and at J to 1 base, leaving 8 bases not matched to a gene. Here the CDR3 DNA reads TGCGCCAGCAGCCAAGATCGTGTTGGGACAGGATCCTACGAGCAGTACTTC. This translates into CASSQDRVGTGSYEQYF.

The chain links TRBV11-2 to TRBJ1-3; no definite D call. In germline, CDR1 is SGHAT, CDR2 FQNNGV. CDR3 length: 14 amino acids. The germline V and J ends were trimmed by 8 bases and 3 bases, with 14 bases remaining between them. The CDR3: CASEPWTDGNTIYF. In DNA, the CDR3 is TGTGCCAGCGAGCCTTGGACTGATGGAAACACCATATATTTT.